This TCR beta chain derives from a study of blood T cell repertoires in COVID-19 (dated by TCRdb to the early 2020s). The study in broad terms: The collaborator samples originated in the United States, Italy and Spain and spanned the acute and convalescent phases of COVID-19. The prospective study material was composed of cDNA or gDNA derived from T cells, B-cell-depleted T cells, or PBMCs. Subjects who had been exposed to COVID-19, were actively infected with it, or had recovered from it provided the deeply sampled blood TCRbeta repertoires that made up the dataset. The repertoires were released in a freely available public database meant as a resource for research on the immune response to SARS-CoV-2. Samples came from the ongoing ImmuneRACE study (first 160 participants) plus 1,254 subjects from 6 global collaborators. Nearly every sample came with metadata listing a de-identified subject ID, COVID-19 status, age in years and sex. Where HLA class I and class II types were available, the types were taken from metadata supplied by the sample provider, not from assay-based typing. On the study overall, not on this receptor specifically: How much clinical and demographic metadata was included differed by source and by participant, and the metadata was provided uncurated.

Collaborating institutions collected whole blood in K2EDTA tubes following their own protocols. For TCRbeta analysis, collaborators shipped samples as frozen whole blood, isolated PBMCs, or DNA extracted from either of those sample types. The immunoSEQ Assay, a bias-controlled multiplex PCR, was used to amplify TCRbeta CDR3 regions from genomic DNA. On the authors' methods: The number of nucleated cells in each sample was estimated by amplification of reference gene primers within the assay. To quantify the absolute abundance of each unique TCRbeta CDR3 rearrangement, sequence reads were collapsed and filtered. For each sample, productive Simpson clonality was calculated by taking the square root of Simpson's diversity index across productive rearrangements. The table was pulled from immuneACCESS by TCRdb, which kept in-frame rearrangements only. Such tables lose some clones; where checked, under half of the loss comes from unresolved V genes, and the rest has no known cause. The V and J calls and clone size come from that table; D and trimming were worked out from the DNA. A total of approximately 200,000 clones appear in this sample, approximately 85% of them only once. Roughly 11% of the sample belongs to the ten largest clones.

The CDR3 has 14 amino acids, counting the end cysteine and phenylalanine. Only the CDR3 DNA is retained, 42 bases long and in frame from the first base. The V end gives up 5 bases and the J end 7 bases, leaving 7 bases in the junction not matched to a gene. Reading the germline V gene (reference sequence) gives CDR1 LGHDT and CDR2 YNNKEL. As for this clone: What antigen it recognizes has not been identified. It has no much larger one-base neighbor in the sample; base qualities were not kept.

The sequencing input was peripheral blood. The origin of this receptor is a human donor with active or convalescent COVID-19. The donor label of this sample is uncertain. In this chain, TRBV3-1 (or the pseudogene TRBV3-2) is recombined with TRBJ2-7; 11 middle bases align to TRBD2. The bases read TGTGCCAGCAGCATTAGCGGGAGGGCGGGGGAGCAGTACTTC. This is translated as CASSISGRAGEQYF.